This entry lists 31 T cell receptor beta chains sequenced from one sample in a study of beta chain features in type 1 diabetes. What was sequenced were expressed TCRB transcripts, since all of the isolated RNA had been reverse transcribed. Assay used: immunoSEQ multiplex PCR; TCRdb lists only in-frame clones, some missing. The table records tens of thousands of clones, 30% to 35% of them present only once. The sample was stem cell memory CD4+ T cells from blood. These receptors all come from a woman aged 18-30 years in good health.

In nucleotides, the CDR3 is TGTGCCAGCAGCCGCAGGGGGGTTCGCGGCTACACCTTC. Residues: CASSRRGVRGYTF. This chain joins TRBV7-8 and TRBJ1-2; TRBD1 matches 7 bases. The germline CDR1 and CDR2 sequences are SGHVS and FQNEAQ. The CDR3 has 13 residues. With 5 bases clipped from V and 8 bases from J, the junction kept 8 bases outside the gene matches.

CDR3 region: CASGLEEGGDRNEQFF. DNA of the CDR3: TGTGCTAGTGGTTTGGAAGAGGGGGGGGATAGGAATGAGCAGTTCTTC. This chain connects TRBV12-5 to TRBJ2-1; weak D call: TRBD2 (7 bases). V was trimmed by 1 base and J by 7 bases, leaving 17 bases between them. Germline CDR1 reads LGHNT; CDR2 reads FRNRAP. The CDR3 contains 16 residues. The full variable domain, completed using reference TRBV12-5 and TRBJ2-1, is DARVTQTPRHKVTEMGQEVTMRCQPILGHNTVFWYRQTMMQGLELLAYFRNRAPLDDSGMPKDRFSAEMPDATLATLKIQPSEPRDSAVYFCASGLEEGGDRNEQFFGPGTRLTVL.

This clone was recorded a few times. The chain is built from TRBV18 and TRBJ2-7; TRBD1 matches 8 bases. The germline V gene has CDR1 KGHSH and CDR2 LQKENI. The ends lost 2 bases at V and 3 bases at J; junction bases unmatched: 3. CDR3 length: 14 residues. The CDR3 bases are TGTGCCAGCTCACCAAACAGGGGGTTCTACGAGCAGTACTTC. As protein: CASSPNRGFYEQYF.

The sample holds a few counts of this clone. The CDR3 sequence: CASSLERKLSYEQYF. The CDR3, as DNA: TGTGCCAGCAGCTTGGAGCGGAAACTCTCCTACGAGCAGTACTTC. The rearrangement links TRBV5-5 to TRBJ2-7; tentative D call: TRBD2 (5 bases). The CDR3 contains 15 residues. Germline loops: CDR1 SGHKS, CDR2 YYEKEE (reference sequence). V gave up 0 bases and J gave up 0 bases, with 10 bases separating them.

The J gene is TRBJ2-3, the V gene TRBV7-9; 8 bases map to TRBD2. Germline CDR1 and CDR2: SEHNR and FQNEAQ (reference sequence). The CDR3 consists of 15 residues. V dropped 5 bases and J dropped 5; count of bases not matched to a gene: 9. CDR3 in amino acids: CASSVPSLAGDTQYF. The CDR3 nucleotides are TGTGCCAGCAGCGTTCCGTCTCTAGCGGGAGATACGCAGTATTTT. Supplemented by reference TRBV7-9 and TRBJ2-3, the full variable domain reads DTGVSQNPRHKITKRGQNVTFRCDPISEHNRLYWYRQTLGQGPEFLTYFQNEAQLEKSRLLSDRFSAERPKGSFSTLEIQRTEQGDSAMYLCASSVPSLAGDTQYFGPGTRLTVL.

The sample holds a few counts of this clone. The J gene is TRBJ1-2, the V gene TRBV5-1, with 7 nucleotides matching TRBD1. Germline assignment: CDR1 SGHRS and CDR2 YFSETQ. V lost 2 bases to trimming and J lost 6 bases; unmatched junction nucleotides: 4. The CDR3 spans 13 residues. The CDR3: CASSFFTGDGYTF. CDR3 nucleotides: TGCGCCAGCAGCTTTTTTACAGGGGATGGCTACACCTTC.

This chain's CDR3 is CASSLSGTGVTEAFF. The CDR3 DNA reads as TGCGCCAGCAGCTTAAGTGGGACAGGGGTCACTGAAGCTTTCTTT. The chain carries TRBV5-1 and TRBJ1-1; 10 bases are shared with TRBD1. The CDR3 contains 15 residues. V shed 2 bases, J shed 4 bases, and the junction held 5 bases outside the gene matches. Germline loops: CDR1 SGHRS, CDR2 YFSETQ.

This clone has a handful of counts. The rearrangement joins TRBV19 to TRBJ2-5; a possible D gene is TRBD2 (6 bases). The V end lost 10 bases, the J end lost 3 bases, and 15 bases lay between the germline ends. Germline values: CDR1 LNHDA, CDR2 SQIVND (reference sequence). The CDR3 is 13 amino acids. For the CDR3, the DNA is TGTGCCACCGCTCCCCAGCGGGAAGAGACCCAGTACTTC. It translates to CATAPQREETQYF.

This clone has more than one count but fewer than ten. The chain uses TRBV27 and TRBJ2-1, with 14 nucleotides matching TRBD2. The CDR3 runs to 15 residues. The trim removed 5 bases at V and 7 bases at J, leaving 4 bases unmatched. Per germline, CDR1 MNHEY and CDR2 SMNVEV (reference sequence). The CDR3 coding sequence is TGTGCCAGCAGTCCAGGACTAGCGGGAGGAAATGAGCAGTTCTTC. Protein product: CASSPGLAGGNEQFF.

This clone occurred a few times. CDR3 amino acids: CASSRTSGGKYF. The CDR3 DNA is TGTGCCAGCAGCCGGACTAGCGGGGGGAAGTATTTT. The rearrangement joins TRBV5-6 to TRBJ2-3, with TRBD2 matching 14 bases. V lost 4 bases to trimming and J lost 13 bases; unmatched junction nucleotides: 2. There are 12 residues in the CDR3. Germline V gene lookup returns CDR1 SGHDT and CDR2 YYEEEE.

V gene TRBV19 combines with J gene TRBJ2-1; 8 positions match TRBD2. The J segment lost 4 bases and the V segment lost 3 bases, leaving 5 bases of the junction unmatched. Germline V gives CDR1 LNHDA, CDR2 SQIVND (reference sequence). The CDR3 runs 15 residues. The CDR3 coding sequence is TGTGCCAGTAGTATTGATAGCGGGACGTACAATGAGCAGTTCTTC. Its protein product is CASSIDSGTYNEQFF.

This clone was observed a few times. The identical CDR3 is also encoded by other nucleotide sequences in the sample. The chain links TRBV29-1 to TRBJ2-7; 11 bases are shared with TRBD1. The CDR3 has 13 residues. Trimming removed 7 bases from V and 2 bases from J; junction bases left unmatched: 4. The V gene's germline CDR1 is SQVTM and CDR2 ANQGSEA. For the CDR3, the DNA is TGCAGCGCGTTGGGACAGGGGGCCTACGAGCAGTACTTC. Protein product: CSALGQGAYEQYF.

This clone was observed a handful of times. The genes are TRBV4-2 and TRBJ2-2, with D possibly TRBD2 on 6 matching bases. CDR1 is LGHNA and CDR2 is YNFKEQ in the germline V gene. This CDR3 spans 16 amino acids. Trimming removed 1 base at V and 6 bases at J, with 15 bases between. The CDR3 spells CASSQGASGGSGELFF. The CDR3 nucleotides are TGTGCCAGCAGCCAAGGGGCAAGTGGAGGGTCCGGGGAGCTGTTTTTT.

This clone showed up just a few times. V usage is TRBV2 and J usage is TRBJ1-5, with 8 bases aligning to TRBD1. Looked up from germline, CDR1 is SNHLY and CDR2 is FYNNEI. Trimming removed 8 bases from V and 11 bases from J; junction bases left unmatched: 14. The CDR3 contains 14 residues. As DNA, the CDR3 is TGTGCCAGCGGGTCAAGGGGACAGGCAGGCGCCCAGCATTTT. Its translation is CASGSRGQAGAQHF.

This clone was detected only a few times. This rearrangement joins TRBV2 to TRBJ2-1; 10 bases line up with TRBD2. Germline V gives CDR1 SNHLY, CDR2 FYNNEI. CDR3 length equals 14 residues. V lost 8 bases and J lost 1; bases outside the gene matches: 2. In nucleotides, the CDR3 is TGTGCCAGCCAGCGGGAGGGGTCCTACAATGAGCAGTTCTTC. It specifies CASQREGSYNEQFF.

The sample holds many counts of this clone. The J gene is TRBJ2-1, the V gene TRBV14; D possibly corresponds to TRBD1 (6 bases). Trimming stripped 4 bases from V and 1 base from J, with 11 bases between. CDR1 and CDR2 (germline): SGHDN, FVKESK. This CDR3 comprises 15 residues. The CDR3 region is CASSLTGRSYNEQFF. CDR3 DNA sequence: TGTGCCAGCAGCCTCACAGGGAGATCCTACAATGAGCAGTTCTTC.

This clone came up a few times. This sequence joins TRBV18 and TRBJ2-1, with TRBD2 identical over 8 bases. The CDR3 consists of 15 residues. Germline lookup yields CDR1 KGHSH and CDR2 LQKENI. The J segment lost 2 bases and the V segment lost 4 bases, leaving 4 bases of the junction unmatched. Written as DNA, the CDR3 is TGTGCCAGCTCACTACTTAGCGGGACCTACAATGAGCAGTTCTTC. Amino acids: CASSLLSGTYNEQFF.

This chain joins TRBV19 and TRBJ2-7, with 7 bases aligning to TRBD1. Germline V gene data show CDR1 as LNHDA and CDR2 as SQIVND (reference sequence). V dropped 3 bases and J dropped 2; count of bases not matched to a gene: 10. The CDR3 extends over 16 amino acids. CDR3 sequence: CASSMEETGSTYEQYF. The CDR3 bases are TGTGCCAGTAGTATGGAGGAGACAGGGAGTACCTACGAGCAGTACTTC. The full variable domain, completed using reference TRBV19 and TRBJ2-7, is DGGITQSPKYLFRKEGQNVTLSCEQNLNHDAMYWYRQDPGQGLRLIYYSQIVNDFQKGDIAEGYSVSREKKESFPLTVTSAQKNPTAFYLCASSMEETGSTYEQYFGPGTRLTVT.

There are a few counts of this clone. This rearrangement joins TRBV30 to TRBJ2-3; D remains unclear. V was pared by 0 bases and J by 5 bases, with 6 bases between. The germline V gene has CDR1 GTSNPN and CDR2 SVGIG (reference sequence). The CDR3 spans 12 residues. In DNA form, the CDR3 reads TGTGCCTGGAGTGTACTCGGAGATACGCAGTATTTT. It yields the protein CAWSVLGDTQYF.

This clone has just a few counts. This chain connects TRBV7-3 to TRBJ2-1, with 10 positions matching TRBD2. Germline V gene lookup returns CDR1 SGHTA and CDR2 FQGTGA. V shed 5 bases and J 3 bases; nucleotides not matched to a gene: 4. This CDR3 contains 15 residues. For the CDR3, the DNA is TGTGCCAGCAGCCAAACTAGCGGGAACTACAATGAGCAGTTCTTC. It translates to CASSQTSGNYNEQFF.

The gene calls are TRBV5-1 and TRBJ2-5; 7 bases are shared with TRBD1. Per germline, CDR1 SGHRS and CDR2 YFSETQ. The CDR3 runs 14 residues. The trim removed 3 bases at V and 3 bases at J, leaving 5 bases unmatched. The chain's CDR3 is CASSSPGTEETQYF. The CDR3 region has the DNA TGCGCCAGCAGCTCGCCCGGGACAGAAGAGACCCAGTACTTC. The full variable domain, rest sourced from reference TRBV5-1 and TRBJ2-5, is KAGVTQTPRYLIKTRGQQVTLSCSPISGHRSVSWYQQTPGQGLQFLFEYFSETQRNKGNFPGRFSGRQFSNSRSEMNVSTLELGDSALYLCASSSPGTEETQYFGPGTRLLVL.

This clone has more than one count but fewer than ten. The chain uses TRBV23-1 and TRBJ2-3; TRBD2 matches 9 bases. TRBV23-1 is given ORF status, its function remaining uncertain. The V gene end was trimmed by 8 bases and the J gene end by 2 bases; junction bases not matched to a gene: 17. The CDR3 runs to 18 residues. The CDR3 region has the DNA TGCGCCAGCGTCCCGGGACTGAAGCGGGGGGCGCCCACAGATACGCAGTATTTT. Amino acid sequence: CASVPGLKRGAPTDTQYF.

The chain has TRBV16 and TRBJ1-1; no clear D gene. CDR1 KGHSY and CDR2 FQNENV come from the germline V gene. Trimming cost V 0 bases and J 0 bases, with 5 bases left between them. The CDR3 is 14 residues long. The CDR3 loop reads CASSQSYVNTEAFF. CDR3 sequence (DNA): TGTGCCAGCAGCCAATCCTACGTGAACACTGAAGCTTTCTTT.

This clone was observed a few times. This chain uses TRBV30 with TRBJ1-1; tentative D call: TRBD1 (5 bases). The germline V gene encodes CDR1 GTSNPN and CDR2 SVGIG (reference sequence). With 2 bases removed from V and 4 bases from J, the gap between germline ends came to 11 bases. The CDR3 is 13 amino acids. The CDR3 loop reads CAWSNTGTTEAFF. In DNA form, the CDR3 reads TGTGCCTGGAGTAACACAGGTACCACTGAAGCTTTCTTT.

This clone appeared a single time. The V and J genes are TRBV5-1 and TRBJ2-3, with 9 positions matching TRBD2. Germline loops: CDR1 SGHRS, CDR2 YFSETQ. After removal of 2 bases from V and 6 bases from J, the junction contained 10 bases not matched to a gene. The CDR3 is 16 residues long. CDR3 in DNA: TGCGCCAGCAGCTTCGGAGCGGGGGGAAGTGGGGATACGCAGTATTTT. This encodes CASSFGAGGSGDTQYF.

The chain is built from TRBV7-9 and TRBJ2-7, with D tentatively TRBD1 (5 bases). The CDR3 is 13 residues long. The V gene lost 10 bases and the J gene lost 3 bases, with 16 bases spanning the gap. Germline CDR1 SEHNR, CDR2 FQNEAQ (reference sequence). CDR3 DNA sequence: TGTGCCACCCTTGGAACACAGGACTACGAGCAGTACTTC. It is translated as CATLGTQDYEQYF.

This clone appeared a few times. The genes are TRBV30 and TRBJ2-2, with 7 bases fitting TRBD2. With 3 bases clipped from V and 7 bases from J, the junction kept 8 bases outside the gene matches. The germline gives CDR1 GTSNPN, CDR2 SVGIG (reference sequence). CDR3 length: 14 residues. Written as DNA, the CDR3 is TGTGCCTGGAGCGGTGGGAGGGCAGGCGGGGAGCTGTTTTTT. Its translation: CAWSGGRAGGELFF.

This clone was counted only a few times. The chain recombines TRBV9 with TRBJ2-1; TRBD2 matches 13 bases. After removal of 0 bases from V and 6 bases from J, the junction contained 3 bases not matched to a gene. Germline loops: CDR1 SGDLS, CDR2 YYNGEE. The CDR3 totals 16 residues. The CDR3 coding sequence is TGTGCCAGCAGCGTAGGTGGACTAGCGGGGGTCAATGAGCAGTTCTTC. This translates into CASSVGGLAGVNEQFF.

The rearrangement joins TRBV28 to TRBJ1-2; a possible D gene is TRBD1 (5 bases). CDR3 length equals 14 residues. Germline CDR1 reads MDHEN; CDR2 reads SYDVKM. V dropped 6 bases and J dropped 7 bases, with 18 bases sitting between them. The CDR3 DNA is TGTGCCAGCAGACCGACCGACCAAGGGGTTGGCTACACCTTC. Translation gives CASRPTDQGVGYTF.

The genes are TRBV19 and TRBJ1-1; 7 nucleotides align to TRBD1. CDR1 and CDR2 (germline): LNHDA, SQIVND (reference sequence). Trimming cost V 10 bases and J 8 bases; bases outside gene matches: 16. This CDR3 contains 14 residues. The CDR3 DNA sequence: TGTGCCACCCTTAACAGGGGCACCGATGGCGAAGCTTTCTTT. This sequence encodes CATLNRGTDGEAFF.

In its sample, this clone was seen many times. V usage is TRBV27 and J usage is TRBJ2-4, with 11 bases fitting TRBD2. J was trimmed by 8 bases and V by 9 bases; bases with no gene match: 12. CDR1 is MNHEY, CDR2 SMNVEV, per germline (reference sequence). This CDR3 contains 15 residues. CDR3 sequence: CASELAGVQSDIQYF. Here the CDR3 DNA reads TGTGCCAGTGAACTAGCGGGAGTCCAGAGTGACATTCAGTACTTC.